This T cell receptor beta chain stems from a study of T cell changes during pregnancy in multiple sclerosis. Assay: immunoSEQ multiplex PCR; the TCRdb copy retains only in-frame clones and omits some. The table has around 57,000 clones, about nine tenths seen once; the top ten hold about 7%. The CDR3 sequence is 15 residues long. The V and J ends lost 2 bases and 5 bases, in that order; junction bases with no gene match: 6. Germline lookup yields CDR1 MNHNS and CDR2 SASEGT. This clone occurred a few times. The input for sequencing was peripheral blood, taken in the third trimester of pregnancy. V and J are TRBV6-1 and TRBJ2-5; 9 positions match TRBD2. This clonotype originated in a female donor in good health, enrolled as a control in a pregnancy study. CDR3 loop: CASSERRGGPETQYF. The CDR3 region has the DNA TGTGCCAGCAGTGAACGGCGGGGGGGCCCTGAGACCCAGTACTTC.